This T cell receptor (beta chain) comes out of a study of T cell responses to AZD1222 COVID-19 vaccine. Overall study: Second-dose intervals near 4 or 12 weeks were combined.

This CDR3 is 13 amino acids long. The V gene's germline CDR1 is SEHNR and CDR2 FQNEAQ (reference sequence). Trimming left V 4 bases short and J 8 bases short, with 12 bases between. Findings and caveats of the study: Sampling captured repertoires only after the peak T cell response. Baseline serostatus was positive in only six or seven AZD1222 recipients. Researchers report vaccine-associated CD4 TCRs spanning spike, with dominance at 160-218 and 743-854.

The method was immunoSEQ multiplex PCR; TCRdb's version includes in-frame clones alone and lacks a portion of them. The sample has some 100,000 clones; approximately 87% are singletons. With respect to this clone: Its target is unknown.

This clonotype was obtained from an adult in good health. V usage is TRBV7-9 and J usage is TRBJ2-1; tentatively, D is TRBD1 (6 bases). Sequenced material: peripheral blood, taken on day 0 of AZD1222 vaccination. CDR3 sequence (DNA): TGTGCCAGCAGCTGGGGCAGGGGAGATGAGCAGTTCTTC. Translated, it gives CASSWGRGDEQFF.